This passage covers 28 T cell receptor beta chains from one sample sequenced in a study of neurological immune-mediated disorders. TCRdb re-called the 5' RACE reads through MiXCR, storing one row per CDR3 protein. Of 60,000 to 85,000 distinct CDR3 sequences detected, roughly 5% appear once; the ten largest clones hold approximately 7.4%. Material for sequencing was PBMCs. The source is a man aged 18 to 30 with multiple sclerosis.

This clonotype appeared many times. The chain is built from TRBV29-1 and TRBJ2-7; D may be TRBD2 (7 bases). The V gene lost 7 bases and the J gene lost 0 bases, with 13 bases spanning the gap. The CDR3 covers 13 residues. Per the germline V gene, CDR1 is SQVTM and CDR2 is ANQGSEA. Here the CDR3 reads CSAARGGSYEQYF. The CDR3 DNA follows: TGCAGCGCGGCGAGGGGGGGCTCCTACGAGCAGTACTTC.

This clonotype showed up many times. V usage is TRBV20-1 and J usage is TRBJ1-6, with TRBD1 as a possible D gene (6 bases). The CDR3 extends over 13 amino acids. The germline CDR1 and CDR2 sequences are DFQATT and SNEGSKA (reference sequence). V shed 5 bases and J shed 8 bases, with 13 bases lying between them. The CDR3, as DNA: TGCAGTGCTGGGGGCAGGGGAGATTCACCCCTCCACTTT. Amino acids: CSAGGRGDSPLHF.

This clonotype was counted between two and nine times. This may come from a read error, since a much larger clone is one base off. The chain is built from TRBV5-1 and TRBJ1-1; D is undetermined. The V gene lost 4 bases and the J gene lost 2 bases, with 12 bases spanning the gap. CDR1 is SGHRS and CDR2 is YFSETQ in the germline V gene. There are 14 residues in the CDR3. The CDR3 DNA follows: TGCGCCAGCAGCATGGGAAAGGCCAACACTGAAGCTTTCTTT. It yields the protein CASSMGKANTEAFF.

This clonotype was recorded at least ten times. The gene calls are TRBV9 and TRBJ2-1, with 10 bases aligning to TRBD2. CDR1 SGDLS and CDR2 YYNGEE come from the germline V gene. The CDR3 length is 19 residues. V was pared by 5 bases and J by 0 bases, with 14 bases of the junction left unmatched. The CDR3 sequence: CASSVQGLLAGSSYNEQFF. In DNA form, the CDR3 reads TGTGCCAGCAGTGTCCAAGGGTTACTAGCGGGGAGCTCCTACAATGAGCAGTTCTTC. The whole variable domain, filled in from reference TRBV9 and TRBJ2-1, reads DSGVTQTPKHLITATGQRVTLRCSPRSGDLSVYWYQQSLDQGLQFLIQYYNGEERAKGNILERFSAQQFPDLHSELNLSSLELGDSALYFCASSVQGLLAGSSYNEQFFGPGTRLTVL.

The sample holds many counts of this clonotype. The J gene is TRBJ1-1, the V gene TRBV20-1, with 7 bases matching TRBD1. CDR3 length: 14 amino acids. V was clipped by 6 bases and J by 0 bases; unmatched bases: 7. Germline values: CDR1 DFQATT, CDR2 SNEGSKA (reference sequence). Here the CDR3 reads CSAGEQGMNTEAFF. CDR3 coding DNA: TGCAGTGCCGGCGAACAGGGGATGAACACTGAAGCTTTCTTT.

This clonotype was recorded at least ten times. This chain uses TRBV20-1 with TRBJ2-4; no firm D call. Germline V gene sequence: CDR1 DFQATT, CDR2 SNEGSKA (reference sequence). The CDR3 runs to 11 residues. The V gene lost 6 bases and the J gene lost 13 bases, with 16 bases spanning the gap. CDR3 residues: CSAERTLRQYF. Written as DNA, the CDR3 is TGCAGTGCAGAACGTACCCTCAGGCAGTACTTC.

This clonotype was recorded many times. V is TRBV6-5 and J is TRBJ2-7; TRBD1 aligns across 9 bases. Germline CDR1 is MNHEY and CDR2 is SVGAGI. The CDR3 has 15 residues. The V segment lost 5 bases and the J segment 4 bases; nucleotides outside the gene matches: 9. CDR3 sequence: CASSKPGQGRYEQYF. The CDR3 DNA is TGTGCCAGCAGTAAGCCCGGACAGGGGAGGTACGAGCAGTACTTC.

This clonotype was observed many times. This chain uses TRBV20-1 with TRBJ2-1; D gene uncertain. Per germline, CDR1 DFQATT and CDR2 SNEGSKA (reference sequence). CDR3 length: 14 residues. Trimming shortened V by 3 bases and J by 0 bases, and 9 bases separated the two germline ends. CDR3 bases: TGCAGTGCTAGCACCCAGAGCTCCTACAATGAGCAGTTCTTC. This sequence encodes CSASTQSSYNEQFF.

Turning to this clonotype: A much larger clone differs from this one at a single base, so this may be a read error. J is TRBJ2-1 and V is TRBV18, with D perhaps TRBD1 (7 bases). The CDR3 has 14 residues. Germline CDR1 and CDR2: KGHSH and LQKENI. The CDR3: CASSPRQGGNEQLF. As DNA, the CDR3 is TGTGCCAGCTCCCCGAGACAGGGAGGAAATGAGCAGCTCTTC.

This clonotype was counted many times. This chain uses TRBV20-1 with TRBJ2-1; D tentatively reads TRBD1 or TRBD2 (6 bases each). In germline, CDR1 is DFQATT, CDR2 SNEGSKA (reference sequence). V gave up 3 bases and J gave up 2 bases, with 8 bases separating them. The CDR3 is 13 amino acids. CDR3 sequence (DNA): TGCAGTGCTAGGCGGGACACCTACAATGAGCAGTTCTTC. Translated, it gives CSARRDTYNEQFF.

This clonotype appeared many times. V gene TRBV12-3 or TRBV12-4 combines with J gene TRBJ2-3; D may correspond to TRBD1 or TRBD2 (6 bases each). The CDR3 contains 16 residues. V was trimmed by 7 bases and J by 0 bases, leaving 17 bases between them. Here the CDR3 reads CASTIWGAGSTDTQYF. The CDR3 nucleotides are TGTGCCAGCACCATATGGGGGGCCGGTAGCACAGATACGCAGTATTTT.

This clonotype was counted many times. The rearrangement uses TRBV7-8 and TRBJ1-5; D is ambiguous. V lost 8 bases and J lost 0, with 8 bases in between. Germline V gene data show CDR1 as SGHVS and CDR2 as FQNEAQ. The CDR3 extends over 13 amino acids. This CDR3 is CASAAISNQPQHF. The CDR3 DNA is TGTGCCAGCGCCGCAATTAGCAATCAGCCCCAGCATTTT.

This clonotype showed up many times. The V gene is TRBV20-1, the J gene TRBJ1-2; no firm D call. CDR3 length equals 13 residues. V was cut by 3 bases and J by 7 bases, with 15 bases left in between. The germline V gene encodes CDR1 DFQATT and CDR2 SNEGSKA (reference sequence). The CDR3 coding sequence is TGCAGTGCTAGGGACTCACGGTCGTTTGGCTACACCTTC. Amino acid sequence: CSARDSRSFGYTF.

There are many counts of this clonotype. This chain joins TRBV7-8 and TRBJ2-1, with TRBD1 as a possible D gene (5 bases). V lost 5 bases to trimming and J lost 0 bases, with 17 bases between them. The germline gives CDR1 SGHVS, CDR2 FQNEAQ. This CDR3 comprises 17 residues. CDR3 region: CASSPTWGASSYNEQFF. In DNA form, the CDR3 reads TGTGCCAGCAGCCCAACTTGGGGCGCAAGCTCCTACAATGAGCAGTTCTTC.

This clonotype was picked up many times. The genes are TRBV5-1 and TRBJ2-2, with D perhaps being TRBD1 or TRBD2 (5 bases each). CDR3 length: 16 residues. Germline CDR1 and CDR2: SGHRS and YFSETQ. Trimming shortened V by 4 bases and J by 7 bases, and 20 bases separated the two germline ends. CDR3 bases: TGCGCCAGCAGCGCCTTCTCCGGGACGGCGGGCGGGGAGCTGTTTTTT. This translates into CASSAFSGTAGGELFF. The full variable domain, with the rest looked up from reference TRBV5-1 and TRBJ2-2, is KAGVTQTPRYLIKTRGQQVTLSCSPISGHRSVSWYQQTPGQGLQFLFEYFSETQRNKGNFPGRFSGRQFSNSRSEMNVSTLELGDSALYLCASSAFSGTAGGELFFGEGSRLTVL.

At least ten counts were recorded for this clonotype. This chain links TRBV5-1 with TRBJ1-2; no clear D. The V end lost 4 bases, the J end lost 0 bases, and 19 bases lay between the germline ends. Germline V gene data show CDR1 as SGHRS and CDR2 as YFSETQ. The CDR3 has 17 residues. The CDR3 sequence is CASSKIRATGTNYGYTF. CDR3 in DNA: TGCGCCAGCAGCAAAATTCGGGCCACGGGCACTAACTATGGCTACACCTTC.

This clonotype was counted many times. The rearrangement joins TRBV7-2 to TRBJ2-3; 14 bases are shared with TRBD2. This CDR3 has 18 amino acids. CDR1 and CDR2 (germline): SGHTA, FQGNSA. Germline trimming cut 2 bases from V and 5 bases from J; bases unmatched to any gene: 9. The DNA for the CDR3 is TGTGCCAGCAGCTTACGGCGGTCCGGGACTAGCGGGGGAGATACGCAGTATTTT. Its translation: CASSLRRSGTSGGDTQYF.

In its sample, this clonotype was seen many times. The V and J genes are TRBV5-5 and TRBJ2-3, with a weak D call TRBD1 (6 bases). Germline CDR1 SGHKS, CDR2 YYEKEE (reference sequence). V lost 1 base to trimming and J lost 4 bases, with 13 bases between them. The CDR3 covers 15 residues. The CDR3 DNA follows: TGTGCCAGCAGCTTGACAGGGATTTTCCCAGATACGCAGTATTTT. Its translation: CASSLTGIFPDTQYF.

This clonotype was seen ten or more times. This chain links TRBV20-1 with TRBJ2-3; possibly TRBD2 for D (5 bases). The CDR3 contains 15 residues. Looked up from germline, CDR1 is DFQATT and CDR2 is SNEGSKA (reference sequence). V lost 6 bases and J 2 bases, leaving 18 bases between the germline ends. Here the CDR3 DNA reads TGCAGTGCCCCCCCAGGAGGTTCGGTCACAGATACGCAGTATTTT. Translated: CSAPPGGSVTDTQYF.

The genes are TRBV7-6 and TRBJ2-3; D is possibly TRBD2 (5 bases). This CDR3 contains 13 residues. Germline values: CDR1 SGHVS, CDR2 FNYEAQ. With 5 bases removed from V and 0 bases from J, the gap between germline ends came to 6 bases. Here the CDR3 DNA reads TGTGCCAGCAGCCCTAGCAGCACAGATACGCAGTATTTT. Translated: CASSPSSTDTQYF.

As for this clonotype: This may be a read error, as it is one base from a much larger clone. The chain recombines TRBV5-1 with TRBJ2-7, with 12 bases identical to TRBD2. The CDR3 has 15 residues. The V segment lost 4 bases and the J segment 7 bases; nucleotides outside the gene matches: 9. CDR1 and CDR2 from the germline V gene are SGHRS and YFSETQ. CDR3 sequence: CASSVRPSGREEQYF. Here the CDR3 DNA reads TGCGCCAGCAGCGTAAGGCCTAGCGGGAGGGAAGAGCAGTACTTC.

This clonotype was seen ten or more times. This chain connects TRBV12-3 or TRBV12-4 to TRBJ2-7, with D tentatively TRBD1 (6 bases). The CDR3 length is 13 residues. The germline V and J ends were trimmed by 5 bases and 4 bases, with 12 bases remaining between them. Here the CDR3 reads CASSMTGEYEQYF. The CDR3 nucleotides are TGTGCCAGCAGTATGACAGGCGAGTACGAGCAGTACTTC.

This clonotype appeared many times. The chain combines TRBV12-3 or TRBV12-4 with TRBJ2-7; D gene ambiguous. V was pared by 2 bases and J by 4 bases, with 9 bases between. The CDR3 runs 13 residues. As DNA, the CDR3 is TGTGCCAGCAGTTTAAATCCCCAATACGAGCAGTACTTC. This codes for CASSLNPQYEQYF.

This clonotype appeared many times. The rearrangement uses TRBV5-1 and TRBJ1-1, with 8 positions matching TRBD1. The CDR3 covers 14 residues. Trimming took 3 bases from V and 5 from J; bases not matched to a gene: 6. Germline CDR1 SGHRS, CDR2 YFSETQ. CDR3 protein: CASSSGQGETEAFF. The CDR3 nucleotides read TGCGCCAGCAGCTCCGGACAGGGAGAAACTGAAGCTTTCTTT.

This clonotype was recorded at least ten times. This rearrangement joins TRBV28 to TRBJ2-7; TRBD1 is a possible D gene (6 bases). V dropped 5 bases and J dropped 0 bases, with 14 bases sitting between them. The germline V gene has CDR1 MDHEN and CDR2 SYDVKM. The CDR3 has 15 amino acids. CDR3 protein: CASSPDGQISYEQYF. The DNA of the CDR3 is TGTGCCAGCAGTCCAGACGGACAGATCTCCTACGAGCAGTACTTC.

This clonotype was seen repeatedly, ten times or more. The rearrangement uses TRBV5-1 and TRBJ2-1, with a tentative D call TRBD2 (6 bases). This CDR3 region has 15 residues. The germline V and J ends were trimmed by 4 bases and 5 bases, with 16 bases remaining between them. Germline CDR1 reads SGHRS; CDR2 reads YFSETQ. In DNA, the CDR3 is TGCGCCAGCAGCCCCGGGACTTCGCCTCACAATGAGCAGTTCTTC. Encoded protein: CASSPGTSPHNEQFF.

This clonotype was detected many times. This chain joins TRBV14 and TRBJ2-2; a possible D gene is TRBD2 (6 bases). Trimming left V 4 bases short and J 7 bases short, with 25 bases between. In germline, CDR1 is SGHDN, CDR2 FVKESK. The CDR3 runs 18 residues. The CDR3 reads CASSRGLSDPGRNGELFF. CDR3 DNA sequence: TGTGCCAGCAGCCGCGGACTTTCGGACCCTGGGAGGAACGGGGAGCTGTTTTTT.

Ten or more counts support this clonotype. The V and J genes are TRBV7-3 and TRBJ1-1; D may be TRBD1 (5 bases). The CDR3 runs to 13 residues. The V gene's germline CDR1 is SGHTA and CDR2 FQGTGA. Trimming cost V 2 bases and J 3 bases, with 7 bases left between them. CDR3 sequence (DNA): TGTGCCAGCAGCTTATCAGGGTACACTGAAGCTTTCTTT. It codes for CASSLSGYTEAFF.